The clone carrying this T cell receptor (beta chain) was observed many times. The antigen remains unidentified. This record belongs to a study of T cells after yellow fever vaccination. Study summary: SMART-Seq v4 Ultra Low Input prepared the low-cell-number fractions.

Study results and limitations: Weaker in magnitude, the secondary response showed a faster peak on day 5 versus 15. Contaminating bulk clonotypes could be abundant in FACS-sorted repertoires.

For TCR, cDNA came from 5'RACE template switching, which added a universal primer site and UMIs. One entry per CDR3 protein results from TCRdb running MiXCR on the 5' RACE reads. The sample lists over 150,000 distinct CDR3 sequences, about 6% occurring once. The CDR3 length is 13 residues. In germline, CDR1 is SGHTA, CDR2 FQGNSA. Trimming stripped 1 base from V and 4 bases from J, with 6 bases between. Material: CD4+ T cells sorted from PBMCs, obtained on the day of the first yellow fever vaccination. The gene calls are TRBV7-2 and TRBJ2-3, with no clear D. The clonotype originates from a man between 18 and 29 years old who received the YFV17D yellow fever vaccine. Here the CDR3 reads CASSLVMSDTQYF. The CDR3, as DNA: TGTGCCAGCAGCTTAGTCATGTCAGATACGCAGTATTTT.